A single sample is the source of the 24 T cell receptor beta chains below, sequenced in a study of blood T cells in healthy people across ages. Then a second PCR, running about 7 to 11 cycles, was carried out with a sample-barcoded 5' primer and a J-beta primer mix. TCRdb reprocessed the 5' RACE reads via MiXCR and lists one record per CDR3 protein. The sample includes some 850,000 distinct CDR3 sequences, 20% to 30% of them seen just once. The same sample was also studied in work on T cells of mothers and their children.

The material sequenced was blood. These receptors originate from a boy aged 5-17 years in good health.

The chain carries TRBV27 and TRBJ2-5, with D hard to call. With the DNA end fitting TRBJ2-1 better, the J assignment may be wrong. Germline CDR1 is MNHEY and CDR2 is SMNVEV (reference sequence). The length of the CDR3 is 12 residues. Here the CDR3 DNA reads TGTGCCAGCAGTTTCCTCATCAATGAGCAGTTCTTC. Translating gives CASSFLINEQFF.

This chain uses TRBV28 with TRBJ2-7, with unresolved D. V was shortened by 8 bases and J by 0 bases, with 14 bases between the two germline ends. Germline V CDR1 and CDR2: MDHEN, SYDVKM. The CDR3 is 14 residues long. The CDR3 sequence is CASESKATSYEQYF. CDR3 DNA: TGTGCCAGCGAAAGCAAGGCGACCTCCTACGAGCAGTACTTC.

This chain uses TRBV6-5 with TRBJ2-1; perhaps TRBD1 as D (6 bases). This CDR3 comprises 16 residues. Germline assignment: CDR1 MNHEY and CDR2 SVGAGI. V lost 0 bases, J lost 12 bases, and 21 bases lay in between. This chain's CDR3 is CASSYSGSGAWEGQFF. The CDR3 nucleotides read TGTGCCAGCAGTTACTCGGGGTCAGGGGCTTGGGAAGGGCAGTTCTTC.

This clonotype was seen a handful of times. The V gene is TRBV15, the J gene TRBJ1-5; TRBD1 aligns across 8 bases. Germline-derived CDR1 and CDR2 are LNHNV and YYDKDF (reference sequence). The trim removed 3 bases at V and 3 bases at J, leaving 4 bases unmatched. This CDR3 region has 15 residues. The CDR3 loop reads CATSRGGQDNQPQHF. CDR3 bases: TGTGCCACCAGCAGGGGGGGACAGGACAATCAGCCCCAGCATTTT.

This clonotype was observed at least ten times. The chain has TRBV29-1 and TRBJ2-7, with D possibly being TRBD1 (5 bases). The CDR3 sequence is 12 residues long. Trimming cost V 2 bases and J 7 bases, with 12 bases left between them. In germline, CDR1 is SQVTM, CDR2 ANQGSEA. CDR3 region: CSVEPSGLEQYF. Written as DNA, the CDR3 is TGCAGCGTTGAACCCTCAGGGTTAGAGCAGTACTTC.

This clonotype has more than one count but fewer than ten. The rearrangement joins TRBV29-1 to TRBJ2-3; 9 bases match TRBD2. V lost 5 bases to trimming and J lost 2 bases; unmatched junction nucleotides: 2. The germline V gene encodes CDR1 SQVTM and CDR2 ANQGSEA. This CDR3 is 13 amino acids long. The CDR3 protein is CSVSGGYTDTQYF. The DNA of the CDR3 is TGCAGCGTTAGCGGGGGGTACACAGATACGCAGTATTTT.

This rearrangement joins TRBV11-2 to TRBJ2-1; TRBD2 agrees at 11 bases. The CDR3 length is 18 residues. CDR1 is SGHAT, CDR2 FQNNGV, per germline. V shed 4 bases, J shed 0 bases, and the junction held 8 bases outside the gene matches. The CDR3 reads CASSSSRLAGSSYNEQFF. DNA for the CDR3: TGTGCCAGCAGCTCCTCGCGACTAGCGGGGAGCTCCTACAATGAGCAGTTCTTC.

Remarks on this clonotype: Sequence at one end of the junction differs from germline and may be a read error. CDR3 in DNA: TGTGCCAGCACCCCAGGGGTAGGCTCCTGCGAGCAGTACTTC. This gives the protein CASTPGVGSCEQYF. The J gene is TRBJ2-7, the V gene TRBV12-3 or TRBV12-4; possible D gene TRBD1, 6 bases. The CDR3 is 14 residues long.

The chain couples TRBV6-1 to TRBJ2-5; 9 bases are a match to TRBD2. Per germline, CDR1 MNHNS and CDR2 SASEGT. J gave up 4 bases and V 4 bases, and 7 bases lay outside the gene matches. The CDR3 has 15 residues. The CDR3 spells CASSVSGGDRETQYF. The CDR3 DNA follows: TGTGCCAGCAGTGTTAGCGGGGGTGACCGAGAGACCCAGTACTTC.

The genes are TRBV12-3 or TRBV12-4 and TRBJ2-5, with 12 bases identical to TRBD1. Trimming took 4 bases from V and 5 from J; bases not matched to a gene: 5. This CDR3 is built from 15 residues. As DNA, the CDR3 is TGTGCCAGCAGTTCAGGGACAGGGGGCGCGGAGACCCAGTACTTC. Encoded protein: CASSSGTGGAETQYF.

The rearrangement joins TRBV6-6 to TRBJ1-4; D is ambiguous. Trimming stripped 3 bases from V and 8 bases from J, with 10 bases between. The germline V gene has CDR1 MNHNY and CDR2 SVGAGI (reference sequence). CDR3 length equals 13 residues. Here the CDR3 DNA reads TGTGCCAGCAGTTATGAGCCCCAGGAAAAACTGTTTTTT. Its protein product is CASSYEPQEKLFF.

This clonotype was counted between two and nine times. V and J are TRBV10-3 and TRBJ2-1; 11 bases agree with TRBD2. Trimming removed 6 bases from V and 5 bases from J; junction bases left unmatched: 18. The CDR3 length is 19 residues. Per the germline V gene, CDR1 is ENHRY and CDR2 is SYGVKD. CDR3 protein: CAISQPSGGTPTNNNEQFF. The CDR3 DNA reads TGTGCCATCAGCCAGCCTAGCGGGGGGACTCCTACTAATAACAATGAGCAGTTCTTC.

This clonotype was recorded a few times. The chain combines TRBV24-1 with TRBJ2-5; TRBD1 matches at 9 bases. After removal of 2 bases from V and 5 bases from J, the junction contained 8 bases not matched to a gene. In germline, CDR1 is KGHDR, CDR2 SFDVKD. This CDR3 is 16 amino acids long. DNA for the CDR3: TGTGCCACCAGTGATTCCGGGACAGGGAGTAGGGAGACCCAGTACTTC. Protein: CATSDSGTGSRETQYF.

This clonotype was found a few times. V usage is TRBV6-5 and J usage is TRBJ2-7; 9 bases align to TRBD2. After removal of 6 bases from V and 8 bases from J, the junction contained 11 bases not matched to a gene. The CDR3 is 14 residues long. The germline CDR1 and CDR2 sequences are MNHEY and SVGAGI. CDR3: CASSPTSGLGKQYF. For the CDR3, the DNA is TGTGCCAGCAGCCCGACTAGCGGCCTCGGAAAGCAGTACTTC.

This clonotype was counted only a few times. V is TRBV12-5 and J is TRBJ1-2, with D perhaps matching TRBD1 (6 bases). The germline V gene has CDR1 LGHNT and CDR2 FRNRAP. Trimming took off 4 bases at V and 6 bases at J, with 15 bases between the two ends. The CDR3 contains 14 residues. The CDR3 spells CASGSASGDHGYTF. In DNA, the CDR3 is TGTGCTAGTGGTTCTGCCTCAGGGGACCATGGCTACACCTTC.

This clonotype was picked up a small number of times. The J gene is TRBJ2-5, the V gene TRBV28, with 10 bases fitting TRBD2. This CDR3 is 16 amino acids long. J lost 2 bases, V lost 2 bases, and 5 bases had no gene match. The germline gives CDR1 MDHEN, CDR2 SYDVKM. The CDR3 here is CASSLRSGGPQETQYF. CDR3 bases: TGTGCCAGCAGTTTACGTAGCGGGGGGCCTCAAGAGACCCAGTACTTC.

For this clonotype: Lacking the conserved final phenylalanine or tryptophan, this CDR3 likely reflects a read error. The chain couples TRBV29-1 to TRBJ1-1, with D unresolved. V lost 0 bases and J lost 0, with 5 bases in between. This CDR3 contains 13 residues. Germline CDR1 SQVTM, CDR2 ANQGSEA. CDR3 residues: CSVEENMNTEAFL. As DNA, the CDR3 is TGCAGCGTTGAAGAGAACATGAACACTGAAGCTTTCCTT.

This chain uses TRBV12-3 or TRBV12-4 with TRBJ1-5; D uncertain. Trimming left V 7 bases short and J 4 bases short, with 11 bases between. The CDR3 spans 13 residues. DNA of the CDR3: TGTGCCAGCACGTTGTCGAATAATCAGCCCCAGCATTTT. Translated, it gives CASTLSNNQPQHF.

The table lists this clonotype with a few counts. V is TRBV20-1 and J is TRBJ2-7, with D perhaps matching TRBD2 (6 bases). Looked up from germline, CDR1 is DFQATT and CDR2 is SNEGSKA (reference sequence). The CDR3 is 14 residues long. V lost 2 bases and J 2 bases, leaving 13 bases between the germline ends. The CDR3 DNA reads as TGCAGTGCTAGATCGCGGGGAAGCACCTACGAGCAGTACTTC. It yields the protein CSARSRGSTYEQYF.

As for this clonotype: One end of the junction does not line up with germline, which may come from a read error. DNA for the CDR3: TGTGCCAGCGGCTTGACAGGGACTGGAAACACCATATATTTT. Translating gives CASGLTGTGNTIYF. This chain joins TRBV7-3 and TRBJ1-3, with 7 bases lining up with TRBD1. Germline lookup yields CDR1 SGHTA and CDR2 FQGTGA. The CDR3 has 14 residues.

This clonotype was recorded a few times. The chain couples TRBV4-1 to TRBJ1-6; D is unresolved. CDR1 and CDR2 from the germline V gene are MGHRA and YSYEKL. The CDR3 has 13 residues. V was clipped by 0 bases and J by 9 bases, with 6 bases between them. CDR3 in amino acids: CASSQEARSPLHF. In DNA form, the CDR3 reads TGCGCCAGCAGCCAAGAGGCGCGTTCACCCCTCCACTTT.

The table lists this clonotype with a few counts. V usage is TRBV6-5 and J usage is TRBJ2-3, with 10 positions matching TRBD2. There are 18 residues in the CDR3. Looked up from germline, CDR1 is MNHEY and CDR2 is SVGAGI. Trimming removed 0 bases from V and 5 bases from J; junction bases left unmatched: 11. CDR3 DNA sequence: TGTGCCAGCAGTTACTCTTCGCCGGAGCGGGGGGGATTAGATACGCAGTATTTT. It yields the protein CASSYSSPERGGLDTQYF.

In this sample, this clonotype turned up a few times. As the CDR3 is not closed by the conserved phenylalanine or tryptophan, this likely results from a read error. The V gene is TRBV9, the J gene TRBJ2-4; possibly TRBD2 for D (5 bases). In germline, CDR1 is SGDLS, CDR2 YYNGEE. V dropped 4 bases and J dropped 6 bases, with 11 bases sitting between them. This CDR3 is 13 amino acids long. The CDR3 protein is CASSPDGVNIQYL. Written as DNA, the CDR3 is TGTGCCAGCAGCCCAGACGGGGTAAACATTCAGTACCTC.

The genes are TRBV21-1 and TRBJ2-2; TRBD1, as called in the table, went unchecked against the DNA. TRBV21-1 is a documented pseudogene. The CDR3 is 15 amino acids. Here the CDR3 reads CASSKEGRRRRGLFF. CDR3 nucleotides: TGTGCCAGCAGCAAAGAAGGGAGGCGCAGGAGGGGGCTGTTTTTT.